These T cell receptor beta chains were read from a single sample in a study of blood T cell repertoires in COVID-19. The table came from immunoSEQ multiplex PCR; TCRdb's copy has only in-frame clones and leaves some out. The repertoire holds 250,000 to 300,000 clones, with around nine tenths as singletons. The sequencing sample was made of peripheral blood. These receptors were obtained from a woman between 40 and 55 years old who had recovered from COVID-19. CDR3s include the opening cysteine and the closing phenylalanine or tryptophan. The D gene is left open where the match is weak. Where a row states a size, it is once, few, many or the class of an expanded clone; other rows omit it.

clone size: NA; J gene: TRBJ1-3; D gene: TRBD1; V gene: TRBV4-2; CDR3 protein: CASSHGTGGENTIYF; CDR3 DNA: TGTGCCAGCAGCCATGGGACAGGGGGCGAAAACACCATATATTTT
clone size: NA; J gene: TRBJ2-3; D gene: TRBD2; V gene: TRBV10-1; CDR3 protein: CASMGSGRAYQVTDTQYF; CDR3 DNA: TGCGCCAGCATGGGTAGCGGGAGGGCCTACCAGGTCACAGATACGCAGTATTTT
clone size: NA; J gene: TRBJ2-3; D gene: TRBD1; V gene: TRBV29-1; CDR3 protein: CSVEDWGDREADTQYF; CDR3 DNA: TGCAGCGTTGAAGATTGGGGGGACAGGGAGGCAGATACGCAGTATTTT
clone size: NA; J gene: TRBJ2-7; D gene: NA; V gene: TRBV19; CDR3 protein: CASSIGTVNYEQYF; CDR3 DNA: TGTGCCAGTAGTATAGGGACAGTTAACTACGAGCAGTACTTC
clone size: once; J gene: TRBJ2-7; D gene: NA; V gene: TRBV3-1/TRBV3-2; CDR3 protein: CASSQVSYEQYF; CDR3 DNA: TGTGCCAGCAGCCAAGTGAGCTACGAGCAGTACTTC
clone size: once; J gene: TRBJ1-2; D gene: TRBD1; V gene: TRBV7-8; CDR3 protein: CASSLGQGHYGYTF; CDR3 DNA: TGTGCCAGCAGCCTCGGACAGGGCCACTATGGCTACACCTTC
clone size: once; J gene: TRBJ2-1; D gene: NA; V gene: TRBV10-3; CDR3 protein: CAIGQPPSHPGNEQFF; CDR3 DNA: TGTGCCATCGGGCAACCTCCCTCCCACCCTGGCAATGAGCAGTTCTTC
clone size: NA; J gene: TRBJ2-3; D gene: NA; V gene: TRBV29-1; CDR3 protein: CSVELAMGTDTQYF; CDR3 DNA: TGCAGCGTTGAATTAGCAATGGGCACAGATACGCAGTATTTT
clone size: NA; J gene: TRBJ1-2; D gene: NA; V gene: TRBV5-4; CDR3 protein: CASSLDRGPPNYGYTF; CDR3 DNA: TGTGCCAGCAGCTTGGATCGGGGTCCTCCTAACTATGGCTACACCTTC
clone size: once; J gene: TRBJ1-1; D gene: TRBD1; V gene: TRBV29-1; CDR3 protein: CSVCDRANTEAFF; CDR3 DNA: TGCAGCGTCTGTGACAGGGCGAACACTGAAGCTTTCTTT